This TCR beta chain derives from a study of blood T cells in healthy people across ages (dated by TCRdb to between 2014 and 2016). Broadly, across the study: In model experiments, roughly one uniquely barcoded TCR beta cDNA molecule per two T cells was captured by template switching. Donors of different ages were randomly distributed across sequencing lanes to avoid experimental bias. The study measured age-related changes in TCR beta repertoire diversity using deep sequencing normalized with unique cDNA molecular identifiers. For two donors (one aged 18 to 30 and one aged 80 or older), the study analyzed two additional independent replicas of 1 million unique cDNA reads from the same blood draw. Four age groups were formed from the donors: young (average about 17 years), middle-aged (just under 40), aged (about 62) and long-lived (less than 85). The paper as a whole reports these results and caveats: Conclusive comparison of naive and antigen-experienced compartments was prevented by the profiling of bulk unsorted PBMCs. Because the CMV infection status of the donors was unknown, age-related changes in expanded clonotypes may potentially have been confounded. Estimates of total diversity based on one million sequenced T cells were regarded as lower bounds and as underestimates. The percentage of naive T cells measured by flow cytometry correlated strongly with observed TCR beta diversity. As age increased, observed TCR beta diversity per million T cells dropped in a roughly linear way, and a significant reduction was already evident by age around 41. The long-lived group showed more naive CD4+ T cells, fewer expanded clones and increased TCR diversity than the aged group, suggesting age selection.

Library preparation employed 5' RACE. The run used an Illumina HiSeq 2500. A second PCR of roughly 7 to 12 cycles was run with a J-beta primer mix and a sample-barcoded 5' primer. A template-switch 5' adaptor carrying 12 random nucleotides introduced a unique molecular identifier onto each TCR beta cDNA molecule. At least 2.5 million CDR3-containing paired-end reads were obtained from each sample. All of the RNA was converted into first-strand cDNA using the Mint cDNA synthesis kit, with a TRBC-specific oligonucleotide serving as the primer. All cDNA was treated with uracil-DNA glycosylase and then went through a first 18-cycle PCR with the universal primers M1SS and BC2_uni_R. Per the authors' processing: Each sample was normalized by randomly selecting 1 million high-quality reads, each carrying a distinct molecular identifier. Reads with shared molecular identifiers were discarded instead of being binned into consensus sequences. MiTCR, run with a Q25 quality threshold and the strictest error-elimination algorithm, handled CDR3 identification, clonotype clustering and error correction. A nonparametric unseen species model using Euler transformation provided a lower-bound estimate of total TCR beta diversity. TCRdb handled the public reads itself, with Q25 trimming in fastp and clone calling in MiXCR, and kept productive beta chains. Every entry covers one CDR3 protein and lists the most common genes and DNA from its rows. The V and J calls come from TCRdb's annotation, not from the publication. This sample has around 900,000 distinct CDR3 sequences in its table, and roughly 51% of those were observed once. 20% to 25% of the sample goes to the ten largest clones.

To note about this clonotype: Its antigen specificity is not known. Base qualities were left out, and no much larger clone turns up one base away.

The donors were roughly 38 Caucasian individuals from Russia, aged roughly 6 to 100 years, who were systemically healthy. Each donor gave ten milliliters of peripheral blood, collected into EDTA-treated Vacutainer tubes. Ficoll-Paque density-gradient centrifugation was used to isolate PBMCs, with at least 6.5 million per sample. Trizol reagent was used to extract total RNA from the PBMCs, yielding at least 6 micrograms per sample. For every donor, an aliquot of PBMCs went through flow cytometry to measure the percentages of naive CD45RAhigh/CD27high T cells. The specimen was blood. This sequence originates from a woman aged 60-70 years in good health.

The bases are TGTGCCAGCAGTCGGATACCAGGGTGTTTTGCCTACGAGCAGTACTTC. It translates as CASSRIPGCFAYEQYF. The chain is made from TRBV21-1 and TRBJ2-7; TRBD1, as called in the table, went unchecked against the DNA. TRBV21-1 is assigned pseudogene status. The CDR3 holds 16 amino acids from the cysteine to the phenylalanine. The CDR3 DNA has 48 bases and is translated from base 1.